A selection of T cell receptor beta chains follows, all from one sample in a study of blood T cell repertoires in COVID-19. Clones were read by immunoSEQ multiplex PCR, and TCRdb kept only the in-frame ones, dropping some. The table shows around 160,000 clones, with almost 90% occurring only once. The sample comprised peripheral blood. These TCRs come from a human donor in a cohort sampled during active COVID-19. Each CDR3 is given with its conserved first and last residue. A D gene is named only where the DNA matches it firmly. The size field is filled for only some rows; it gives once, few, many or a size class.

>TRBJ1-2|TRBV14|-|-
TGTGCCAGCAGCCAACAGGGTTTTGGCTACACCTTC
CASSQQGFGYTF
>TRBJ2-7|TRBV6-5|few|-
TGTGCCAGCAGCCTCTTTACTAGCTCTGGCGAGCAGTACTTC
CASSLFTSSGEQYF
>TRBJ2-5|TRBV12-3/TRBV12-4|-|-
TGTGCCAGCAGTTTCTCCCGTGAGACCCAGTACTTC
CASSFSRETQYF
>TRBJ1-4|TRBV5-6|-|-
TGTGCCAGCAGCTATATACAGGGTGAAAAACTGTTTTTT
CASSYIQGEKLFF
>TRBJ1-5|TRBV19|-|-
TGTGCCAGTAGTATTCGGGGGGCCTTCAATCAGCCCCAGCATTTT
CASSIRGAFNQPQHF
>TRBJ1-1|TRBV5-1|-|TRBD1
TGCGCCAGCAGCAGGGACAGTGTGAACACTGAAGCTTTCTTT
CASSRDSVNTEAFF
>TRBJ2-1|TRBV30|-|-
TGTGCCTGGAGCCGGACACCGTACAATGAGCAGTTCTTC
CAWSRTPYNEQFF
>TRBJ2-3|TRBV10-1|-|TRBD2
TGCGCCAGCAGTGAGAACCGGGGGCGGGGGGCAGATACGCAGTATTTT
CASSENRGRGADTQYF
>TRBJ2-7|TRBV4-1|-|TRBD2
TGCGCCAGCAGCCGTCTAGCGGGGAACCCTCCCTACGAGCAGTACTTC
CASSRLAGNPPYEQYF
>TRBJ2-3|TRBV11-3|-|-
TGTGCCAGCAGCTTACGGGGGAGCACAGATACGCAGTATTTT
CASSLRGSTDTQYF
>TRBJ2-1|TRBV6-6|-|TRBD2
TGTGCCAGCAGTCCCCACAGAACGGGACTAGCGGGAGGTTTAAGCTCCTACAATGAGCAGTTCTTC
CASSPHRTGLAGGLSSYNEQFF
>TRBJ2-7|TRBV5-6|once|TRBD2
TGTGCCAGCAGCTTGTCACGGGGGGGAACAGACTCCTACGAGCAGTACTTC
CASSLSRGGTDSYEQYF
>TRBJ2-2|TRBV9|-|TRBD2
TGTGCCAGCAGCGTAGCGGGGGGCGGGGAGCTGTTTTTT
CASSVAGGGELFF
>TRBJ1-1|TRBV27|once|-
TGTGCCAGCGGCCTACAGGGTAAAGCTTTCTTT
CASGLQGKAFF
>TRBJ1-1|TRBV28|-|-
TGTGCCAGCAGTTTAGGGGAGGGATTCACTGAAGCTTTCTTT
CASSLGEGFTEAFF
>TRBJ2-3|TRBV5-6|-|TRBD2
TGTGCCAGCAGCCCGGGACTCGGCGGGGGAGAGAATACGCAGTATTTT
CASSPGLGGGENTQYF
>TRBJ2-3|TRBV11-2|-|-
TGTGCCAGCAGCTTGTACGCCCTAAATCCCGCAGATACGCAGTATTTT
CASSLYALNPADTQYF
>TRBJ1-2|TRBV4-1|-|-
TGCGCCAGCAGCCAAAAAAAGCGGCATCCTAGGTCGCACTATGGCTACACCTTC
CASSQKKRHPRSHYGYTF
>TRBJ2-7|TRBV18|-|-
TGTGCCAGCTCACCACAGGGCGCAGGGAAGGCCGAGCAGTACTTC
CASSPQGAGKAEQYF
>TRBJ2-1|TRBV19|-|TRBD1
TGTGCCAGTAGTCTACCCAAGGACAGGGGACGGAATGAGCAGTTCTTC
CASSLPKDRGRNEQFF
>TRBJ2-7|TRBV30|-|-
TGTGCCTGGAGTATAGGCGGCAACGAGCAGTACTTC
CAWSIGGNEQYF
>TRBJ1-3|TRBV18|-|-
TGTGCCAGCTCACCACGAGGGGGTACTGGAAACACCATATATTTT
CASSPRGGTGNTIYF
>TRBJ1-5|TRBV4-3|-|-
TGCGCCAGCAGCAAAGAGTTGAATGCGGGGGTACAAATTTTGCAGCCCCAGCATTTT
CASSKELNAGVQILQPQHF
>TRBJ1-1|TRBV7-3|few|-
TGTGCCAGCAGCTTACTGGGACCCGAAGCGGGCACTGAAGCTTTCTTT
CASSLLGPEAGTEAFF
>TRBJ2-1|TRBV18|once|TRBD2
TGTGCCAGCTCACCAGGCGGGAGGGCCAGAAATGAGCAGTTCTTC
CASSPGGRARNEQFF
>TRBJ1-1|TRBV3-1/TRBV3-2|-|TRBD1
TGTGCCAGCAGCCAAGGACAGGGGCGGACTGAAGCTTTCTTT
CASSQGQGRTEAFF
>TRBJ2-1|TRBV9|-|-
-
CASSVGEGTRKFF
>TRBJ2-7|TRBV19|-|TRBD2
TGTGCCAGTAGTACAGCGGGAGGGATCTCCTACGAGCAGTACTTC
CASSTAGGISYEQYF
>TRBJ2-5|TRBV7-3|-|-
TGTGCCAGCAGCCAGGGGTCTAGCTTAGGGACCCAGTACTTC
CASSQGSSLGTQYF
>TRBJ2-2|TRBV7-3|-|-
TGTGCCAGCAGCCCCGCTGGGGCGGACACCGGGGAGCTGTTTTTT
CASSPAGADTGELFF
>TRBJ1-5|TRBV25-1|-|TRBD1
TGTGCCAGCAGTACGACAGGGGGCAATCAGCCCCAGCATTTT
CASSTTGGNQPQHF
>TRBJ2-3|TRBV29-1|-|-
TGCAGCGTAGGGCGGCGGACAGCATTAGCTACGCAGTATTTT
CSVGRRTALATQYF
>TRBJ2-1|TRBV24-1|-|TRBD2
TGTGCCACCGGACAAACCTTAGCGGGAGTTAGGAATGAGCAGTTCTTC
CATGQTLAGVRNEQFF
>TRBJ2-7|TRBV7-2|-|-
TGTGCCAGCAGCTTCGGACTAACCTCCTACGAGCAGTACTTC
CASSFGLTSYEQYF
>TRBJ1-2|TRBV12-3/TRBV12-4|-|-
TGTGCCAGCAGTTTCACAGGGACCTATGGCTACACCTTC
CASSFTGTYGYTF